Detailed here is one T cell receptor beta chain. TCRdb processed the 5' RACE reads anew with MiXCR; each CDR3 protein has one entry. The data show 14,000 or so distinct CDR3 sequences, 7.3% seen once. The CDR3 totals 12 residues. The germline CDR1 and CDR2 sequences are KGHSH and LQKENI. The data originate from a study of T cells after yellow fever vaccination. This receptor was identified in a young man who received the YFV17D yellow fever vaccine. This sequence joins TRBV18 and TRBJ2-5, with D possibly being TRBD2 (5 bases). Gene TRBJ2-1 matches the end of the DNA better, so the J call may be wrong. This material consisted of PBMCs, either bulk or a sorted T-cell subset (CD4+, CD8+, memory, or dextramer-sorted; not recorded which), taken on the day of the yellow fever booster vaccination. CDR3 in amino acids: CASSPLGETQFF. The CDR3 DNA follows: TGTGCCAGCTCACCACTGGGAGAGACCCAGTTCTTC.